This entry lists 9 T cell receptor beta chains sequenced from one sample in a study of blood T cell repertoires in COVID-19. Data came from immunoSEQ multiplex PCR; TCRdb stores just in-frame clones and leaves some out. The table has about 87,000 clones, around 87% seen once. The sequenced sample was peripheral blood. These receptors all stem from a man aged 40-49 years with acute or convalescent COVID-19.

V gene TRBV6-5 combines with J gene TRBJ1-5; D perhaps matches TRBD1 (5 bases). V dropped 6 bases and J dropped 0 bases, with 12 bases sitting between them. Looked up from germline, CDR1 is MNHEY and CDR2 is SVGAGI. This CDR3 has 15 residues. CDR3 in DNA: TGTGCCAGCAGGGGACTCGAAAATAGCAATCAGCCCCAGCATTTT. Protein product: CASRGLENSNQPQHF.

This clone was counted only a few times. This rearrangement joins TRBV9 to TRBJ1-5; no firm D call. Per the germline V gene, CDR1 is SGDLS and CDR2 is YYNGEE. CDR3 size: 14 residues. V was trimmed by 3 bases and J by 4 bases, leaving 11 bases between them. CDR3 nucleotides: TGTGCCAGCAGCGCCACAAGGAGGAATCAGCCCCAGCATTTT. Translating gives CASSATRRNQPQHF.

The chain joins TRBV4-1 to TRBJ2-7, with 9 positions matching TRBD1. The J segment lost 4 bases and the V segment lost 0 bases, leaving 4 bases of the junction unmatched. This CDR3 is built from 15 residues. Germline V gene lookup returns CDR1 MGHRA and CDR2 YSYEKL. The CDR3 bases are TGCGCCAGCAGCCAAGAGGACAGGGGTACGTACGAGCAGTACTTC. Amino acid sequence: CASSQEDRGTYEQYF.

This chain uses TRBV14 with TRBJ2-7; 12 bases map to TRBD2. V shed 4 bases and J 1 base; nucleotides not matched to a gene: 2. This CDR3 region has 15 residues. Germline CDR1 is SGHDN and CDR2 is FVKESK. CDR3 nucleotides: TGTGCCAGCAGCCGCACTAGCGGGAGGTCCTACGAGCAGTACTTC. It encodes CASSRTSGRSYEQYF.

The rearrangement joins TRBV3-1 (or the pseudogene TRBV3-2) to TRBJ1-2, with 8 bases matching TRBD1. CDR3 length: 16 amino acids. Germline V gives CDR1 LGHDT, CDR2 YNNKEL (reference sequence). V shed 6 bases and J 4 bases; nucleotides not matched to a gene: 13. CDR3 DNA: TGTGCCAGCAGTCAAACCATTAACAGGGGGATCTATGGCTACACCTTC. The encoded protein is CASSQTINRGIYGYTF.

The chain combines TRBV3-1 (or the pseudogene TRBV3-2) with TRBJ1-3; maybe TRBD1 (5 bases). V was pared by 3 bases and J by 4 bases, with 7 bases between. CDR1 is LGHDT and CDR2 is YNNKEL in the germline V gene (reference sequence). This CDR3 has 13 amino acids. The CDR3 sequence: CASSHRQGNTIYF. CDR3 nucleotide sequence: TGTGCCAGCAGCCACCGACAGGGAAACACCATATATTTT.

The chain links TRBV3-1 (or the pseudogene TRBV3-2) to TRBJ1-1, with 9 bases matching TRBD1. The CDR3 has 13 amino acids. With 4 bases clipped from V and 7 bases from J, the junction kept 4 bases outside the gene matches. Germline CDR1 LGHDT, CDR2 YNNKEL (reference sequence). The CDR3 sequence: CASSRQGVDEAFF. CDR3 sequence (DNA): TGTGCCAGCAGCCGACAGGGGGTTGATGAAGCTTTCTTT.

The V gene is TRBV30, the J gene TRBJ1-2; TRBD1 matches at 10 bases. CDR1 and CDR2 from the germline V gene are GTSNPN and SVGIG (reference sequence). J was trimmed by 4 bases and V by 2 bases; bases with no gene match: 7. The CDR3 is made up of 15 amino acids. CDR3 region: CAWSPGTGVTYGYTF. The DNA of the CDR3 is TGTGCCTGGAGTCCCGGGACAGGGGTGACCTATGGCTACACCTTC.

The chain recombines TRBV19 with TRBJ1-2, with 8 bases identical to TRBD1. The ends lost 6 bases at V and 5 bases at J; junction bases unmatched: 14. CDR1 and CDR2 (germline): LNHDA, SQIVND (reference sequence). The CDR3 runs to 16 residues. The CDR3 region is CASSQGALVLEYGYTF. The CDR3 region has the DNA TGTGCCAGTAGCCAGGGGGCGCTCGTTTTAGAATATGGCTACACCTTC.